This TCR beta chain was identified in a study of cytomegalovirus exposure and HLA in healthy donors. In the study overall: Previous work identified some 120 million unique TCR beta sequences from roughly 180 million T cells. Findings and limits, study-wide: Trimming of TCR beta V- and J-genes showed a link, identified in a later analysis, to a missense DCLRE1C variant.

This clone turned up a few times. The antigen is unknown. V was clipped by 2 bases and J by 2 bases, with 13 bases between them. The CDR3 is 15 amino acids. Germline V CDR1 and CDR2: MGHRA, YSYEKL. Use of 60 Vbeta and 13 Jbeta primers characterized the PCR. The assay was immunoSEQ multiplex PCR, and TCRdb's table has in-frame clones only and misses some. Here the sample spans 100,000 to 150,000 clones, about 83% being singletons. The study sampled nominally healthy donors, though unrecorded immune exposures were likely. The source is a girl aged 2-10 years in good health and CMV-seronegative. Sequencing used PBMCs. This sequence joins TRBV4-1 and TRBJ2-7; D is ambiguous. The CDR3 loop reads CASSQQGSATYEQYF. CDR3 DNA: TGCGCCAGCAGCCAACAAGGCAGCGCTACCTACGAGCAGTACTTC.